This T cell receptor (beta chain) derives from a study of cytomegalovirus exposure and HLA in healthy donors. Measured with immunoSEQ multiplex PCR; TCRdb has only the in-frame clones, and not every one. The sample gives about 360,000 clones, 80% to 90% of which show up once; approximately 0.86% is in the top ten. A word on this clone: Its antigen is undetermined.

V shed 3 bases and J 12 bases; nucleotides not matched to a gene: 9. Germline CDR1 SEHNR, CDR2 FQNEAQ (reference sequence). The CDR3 covers 13 residues. Study results and caveats: In a later analysis, first-cohort TCR clusters were found to tend to co-occur in the approximately 120 validation repertoires. In vitro data verified a few CMV-associated chains as specific for CMV antigens. For most TCR sequences rarity was the rule, although some public TCRs occurred in many donors.

The receptor was derived from a woman between 18 and 29 years old in good health and CMV-seronegative. The rearrangement uses TRBV7-9 and TRBJ2-7; the match to TRBD2 covers 9 bases. The sample comprised PBMCs. The CDR3 DNA reads TGTGCCAGCAGCTTTGGGGGGCTAGCGGGACTGTACTTC. Residues: CASSFGGLAGLYF.